The following is a TCR beta chain sequence with its context. Its matching antigen is unknown. This record comes from a study of beta chain features in type 1 diabetes. cDNA synthesis used the whole RNA isolate, giving expressed TCRB sequences. TCRdb's copy holds only in-frame clones and misses some; the assay was immunoSEQ multiplex PCR. The table shows around 710,000 clones, with around 12% occurring only once. Study-level findings and limits: Researchers report that Type 1 diabetes patients had moderately but significantly shorter TCRB CDR3s across all four CD4+ subsets.

The clonotype comes from a man aged 25-45 years with type 1 diabetes. Material: naive CD4+ T cells from blood.

The CDR3 reads CASSRPGDPNYGYTF. The DNA of the CDR3 is TGTGCCAGTAGTAGGCCAGGGGACCCTAACTATGGCTACACCTTC. The chain employs TRBV19 and TRBJ1-2; the D gene is possibly TRBD1 (6 bases). CDR3 length equals 15 residues. V was clipped by 4 bases and J by 0 bases, with 12 bases between them. Per the germline V gene, CDR1 is LNHDA and CDR2 is SQIVND (reference sequence). Drawing the rest from reference TRBV19 and TRBJ1-2, the complete variable domain is DGGITQSPKYLFRKEGQNVTLSCEQNLNHDAMYWYRQDPGQGLRLIYYSQIVNDFQKGDIAEGYSVSREKKESFPLTVTSAQKNPTAFYLCASSRPGDPNYGYTFGSGTRLTVV.